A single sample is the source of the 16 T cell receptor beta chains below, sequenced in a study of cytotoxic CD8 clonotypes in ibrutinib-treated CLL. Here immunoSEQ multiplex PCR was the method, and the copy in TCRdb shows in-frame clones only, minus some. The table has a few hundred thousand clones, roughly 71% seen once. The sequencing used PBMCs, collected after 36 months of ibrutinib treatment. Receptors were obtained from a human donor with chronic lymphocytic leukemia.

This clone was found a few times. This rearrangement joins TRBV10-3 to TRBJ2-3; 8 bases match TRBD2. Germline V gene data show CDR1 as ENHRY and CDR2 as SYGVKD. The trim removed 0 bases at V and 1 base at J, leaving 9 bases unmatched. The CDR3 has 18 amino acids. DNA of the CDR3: TGTGCCATCAGTGAGTCGACTCTAGGTAGCGGGGGCACAGATACGCAGTATTTT. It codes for CAISESTLGSGGTDTQYF.

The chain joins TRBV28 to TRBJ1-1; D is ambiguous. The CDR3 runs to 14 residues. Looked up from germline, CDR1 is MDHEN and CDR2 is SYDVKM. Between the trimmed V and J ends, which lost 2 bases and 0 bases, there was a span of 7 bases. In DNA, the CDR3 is TGTGCCAGCAGTTTAGGCAACATGAACACTGAAGCTTTCTTT. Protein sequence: CASSLGNMNTEAFF.

In DNA, the CDR3 is TGTGCCAGTCGGGAGGCAGGTTCCTACGAGCAGTACTTC. Protein sequence: CASREAGSYEQYF. This chain connects TRBV2 to TRBJ2-7; 7 nucleotides line up with TRBD2. The ends lost 9 bases at V and 1 base at J; junction bases unmatched: 6. This CDR3 contains 13 residues. Per the germline V gene, CDR1 is SNHLY and CDR2 is FYNNEI.

DNA of the CDR3: TGTGCCAGCAGCTCCCTGACCGGGACAGGTGAAGCTTTCTTT. Amino acid sequence: CASSSLTGTGEAFF. This sequence joins TRBV5-6 and TRBJ1-1; TRBD1 matches at 8 bases. The CDR3 consists of 14 residues. The germline CDR1 and CDR2 sequences are SGHDT and YYEEEE. Losses at the gene ends were 3 bases for V and 7 bases for J; bases not matched to a gene: 8.

CDR3 residues: CASSYFLTGHNYGYTF. The DNA of the CDR3 is TGTGCCAGCAGTTATTTTTTGACAGGCCATAACTATGGCTACACCTTC. V and J are TRBV6-5 and TRBJ1-2; D possibly corresponds to TRBD1 (6 bases). CDR1 is MNHEY and CDR2 is SVGAGI in the germline V gene. The CDR3 contains 16 residues. V shed 3 bases and J shed 1 base, with 15 bases lying between them.

CDR3 coding DNA: TGTGCCAGTAGTATAGTTTCGGGAGTCAGTGAGCAGTTCTTC. Amino acid sequence: CASSIVSGVSEQFF. J is TRBJ2-1 and V is TRBV19, with D perhaps matching TRBD2 (6 bases). The V and J ends lost 1 base and 9 bases respectively, with 13 bases between them. CDR3 length: 14 amino acids. From germline, CDR1 is LNHDA and CDR2 SQIVND (reference sequence).

CDR3 in amino acids: CASSFPGYGYTF. The DNA for the CDR3 is TGTGCCAGCAGCTTTCCAGGCTATGGCTACACCTTC. The genes are TRBV9 and TRBJ1-2; D is unclear. CDR3 length: 12 residues. The germline V gene has CDR1 SGDLS and CDR2 YYNGEE. Deletions cut 4 bases from V and 4 bases from J, with 8 bases between.

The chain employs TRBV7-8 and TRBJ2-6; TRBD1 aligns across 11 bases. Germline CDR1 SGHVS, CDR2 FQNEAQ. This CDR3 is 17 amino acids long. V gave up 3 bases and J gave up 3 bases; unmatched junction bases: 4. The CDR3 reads CASSFGTGGGGANVLTF. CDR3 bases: TGTGCCAGCAGCTTCGGGACAGGGGGAGGTGGGGCCAACGTCCTGACTTTC.

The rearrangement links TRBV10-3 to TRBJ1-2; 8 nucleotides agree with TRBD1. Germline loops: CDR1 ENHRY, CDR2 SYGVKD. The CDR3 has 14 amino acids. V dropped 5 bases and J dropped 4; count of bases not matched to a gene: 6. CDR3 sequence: CAISLDRARYGYTF. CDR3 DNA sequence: TGTGCCATCAGTCTGGACAGGGCCCGCTATGGCTACACCTTC.

This CDR3 reads CASTVGEGHWEDTQYF. Written as DNA, the CDR3 is TGTGCCAGCACCGTCGGGGAGGGGCATTGGGAAGATACGCAGTATTTT. The chain combines TRBV7-2 with TRBJ2-3; 7 nucleotides agree with TRBD2. The CDR3 consists of 16 residues. V dropped 7 bases and J dropped 5; count of bases not matched to a gene: 15. Germline CDR1 and CDR2: SGHTA and FQGNSA. Full variable domain (missing parts from reference TRBV7-2 and TRBJ2-3): GAGVSQSPSNKVTEKGKDVELRCDPISGHTALYWYRQSLGQGLEFLIYFQGNSAPDKSGLPSDRFSAERTGGSVSTLTIQRTQQEDSAVYLCASTVGEGHWEDTQYFGPGTRLTVL.

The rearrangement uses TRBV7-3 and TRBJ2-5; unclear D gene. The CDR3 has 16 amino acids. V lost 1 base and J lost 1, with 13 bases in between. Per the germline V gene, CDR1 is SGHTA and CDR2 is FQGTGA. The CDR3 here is CASSLNPRPFQETQYF. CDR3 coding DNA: TGTGCCAGCAGCTTAAACCCCCGACCCTTCCAAGAGACCCAGTACTTC.

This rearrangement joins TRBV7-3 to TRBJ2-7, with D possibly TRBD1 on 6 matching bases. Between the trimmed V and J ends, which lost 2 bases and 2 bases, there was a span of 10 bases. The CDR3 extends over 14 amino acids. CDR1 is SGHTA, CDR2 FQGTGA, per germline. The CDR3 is CASSLSQGPYEQYF. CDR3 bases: TGTGCCAGCAGCTTATCACAGGGCCCCTACGAGCAGTACTTC.

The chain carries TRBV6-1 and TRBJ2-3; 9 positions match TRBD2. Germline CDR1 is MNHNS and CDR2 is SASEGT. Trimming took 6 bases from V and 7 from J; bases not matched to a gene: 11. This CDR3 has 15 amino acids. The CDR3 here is CASRPMTSGKNTQYF. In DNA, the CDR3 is TGTGCCAGCAGGCCGATGACTAGCGGAAAAAATACGCAGTATTTT.

CDR3 nucleotides: TGCGCCAGCAGCCGCCCCAGCTCAGATACGCAGTATTTT. Its translation: CASSRPSSDTQYF. This rearrangement joins TRBV4-1 to TRBJ2-3; unclear D gene. Between the trimmed V and J ends, which lost 4 bases and 4 bases, there was a span of 9 bases. The CDR3 consists of 13 residues. The germline V gene encodes CDR1 MGHRA and CDR2 YSYEKL.

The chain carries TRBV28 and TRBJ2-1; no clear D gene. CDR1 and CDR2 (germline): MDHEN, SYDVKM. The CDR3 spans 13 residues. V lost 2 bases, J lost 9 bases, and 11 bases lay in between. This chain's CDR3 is CASSLRARTEQFF. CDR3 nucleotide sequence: TGTGCCAGCAGTTTAAGGGCCCGTACTGAGCAGTTCTTC. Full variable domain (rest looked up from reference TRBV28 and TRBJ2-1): DVKVTQSSRYLVKRTGEKVFLECVQDMDHENMFWYRQDPGLGLRLIYFSYDVKMKEKGDIPEGYSVSREKKERFSLILESASTNQTSMYLCASSLRARTEQFFGPGTRLTVL.

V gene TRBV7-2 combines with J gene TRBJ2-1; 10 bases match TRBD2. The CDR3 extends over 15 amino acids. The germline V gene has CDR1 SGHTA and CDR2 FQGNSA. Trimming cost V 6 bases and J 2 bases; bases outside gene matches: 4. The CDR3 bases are TGTGCCAGCAGGACGAGCGGGAGGGCCTACAATGAGCAGTTCTTC. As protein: CASRTSGRAYNEQFF.